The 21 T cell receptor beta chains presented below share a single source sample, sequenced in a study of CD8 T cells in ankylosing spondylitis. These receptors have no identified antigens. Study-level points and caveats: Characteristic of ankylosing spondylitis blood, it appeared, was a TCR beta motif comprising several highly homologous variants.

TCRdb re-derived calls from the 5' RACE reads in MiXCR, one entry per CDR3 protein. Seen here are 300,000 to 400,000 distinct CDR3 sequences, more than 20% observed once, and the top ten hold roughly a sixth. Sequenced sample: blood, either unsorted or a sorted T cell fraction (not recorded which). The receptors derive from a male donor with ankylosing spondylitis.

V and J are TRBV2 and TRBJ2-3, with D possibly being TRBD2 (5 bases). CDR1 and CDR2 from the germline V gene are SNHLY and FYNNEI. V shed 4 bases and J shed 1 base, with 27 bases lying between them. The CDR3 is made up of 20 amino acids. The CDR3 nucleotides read TGTGCCAGCAGTGCGTGGGAGAGGCCTTTCGGACCCGGCGGCACAGATACGCAGTATTTT. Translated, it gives CASSAWERPFGPGGTDTQYF.

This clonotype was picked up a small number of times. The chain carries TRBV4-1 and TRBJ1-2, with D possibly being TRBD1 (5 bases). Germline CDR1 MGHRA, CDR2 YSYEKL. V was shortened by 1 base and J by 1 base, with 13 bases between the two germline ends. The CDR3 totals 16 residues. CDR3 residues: CASSQVNGGVNYGYTF. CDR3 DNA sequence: TGCGCCAGCAGCCAAGTTAATGGAGGGGTTAACTATGGCTACACCTTC.

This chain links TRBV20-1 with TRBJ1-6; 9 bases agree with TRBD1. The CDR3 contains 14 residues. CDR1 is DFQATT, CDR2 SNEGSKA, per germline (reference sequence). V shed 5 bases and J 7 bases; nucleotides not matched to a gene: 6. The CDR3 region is CSAARDRANSPLHF. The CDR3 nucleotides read TGCAGTGCTGCCCGGGACAGGGCCAATTCACCCCTCCACTTT.

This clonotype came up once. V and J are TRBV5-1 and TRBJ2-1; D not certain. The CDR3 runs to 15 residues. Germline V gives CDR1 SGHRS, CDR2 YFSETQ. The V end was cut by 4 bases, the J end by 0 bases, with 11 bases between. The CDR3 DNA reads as TGCGCCAGCAGCCGTAGGGCGAGCTCCTACAATGAGCAGTTCTTC. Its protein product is CASSRRASSYNEQFF. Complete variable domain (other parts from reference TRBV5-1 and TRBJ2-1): KAGVTQTPRYLIKTRGQQVTLSCSPISGHRSVSWYQQTPGQGLQFLFEYFSETQRNKGNFPGRFSGRQFSNSRSEMNVSTLELGDSALYLCASSRRASSYNEQFFGPGTRLTVL.

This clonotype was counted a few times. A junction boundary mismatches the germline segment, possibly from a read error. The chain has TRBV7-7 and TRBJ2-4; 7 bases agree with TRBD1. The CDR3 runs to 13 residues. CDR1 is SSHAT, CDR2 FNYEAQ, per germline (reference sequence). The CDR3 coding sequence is TGTGCTAGCAGCCAGGACAGGTGGGACATTCAGTACTTC. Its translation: CASSQDRWDIQYF.

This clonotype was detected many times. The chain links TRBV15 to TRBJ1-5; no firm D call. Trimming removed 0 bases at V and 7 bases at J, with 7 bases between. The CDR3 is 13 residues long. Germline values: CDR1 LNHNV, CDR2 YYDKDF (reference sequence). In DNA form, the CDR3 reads TGTGCCACCAGCAGAGATCTAAGACAGCCCCAGCATTTT. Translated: CATSRDLRQPQHF. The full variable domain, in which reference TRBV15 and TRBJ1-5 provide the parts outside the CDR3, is DAMVIQNPRYQVTQFGKPVTLSCSQTLNHNVMYWYQQKSSQAPKLLFHYYDKDFNNEADTPDNFQSRRPNTSFCFLDIRSPGLGDTAMYLCATSRDLRQPQHFGDGTRLSIL.

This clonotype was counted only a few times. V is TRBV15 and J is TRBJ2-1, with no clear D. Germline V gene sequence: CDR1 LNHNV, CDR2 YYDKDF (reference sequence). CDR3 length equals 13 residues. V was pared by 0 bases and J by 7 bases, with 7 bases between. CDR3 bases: TGTGCCACCAGCAGAGATTTTGGTAATGAGCAGTTCTTC. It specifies CATSRDFGNEQFF. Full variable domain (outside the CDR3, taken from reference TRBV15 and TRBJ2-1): DAMVIQNPRYQVTQFGKPVTLSCSQTLNHNVMYWYQQKSSQAPKLLFHYYDKDFNNEADTPDNFQSRRPNTSFCFLDIRSPGLGDTAMYLCATSRDFGNEQFFGPGTRLTVL.

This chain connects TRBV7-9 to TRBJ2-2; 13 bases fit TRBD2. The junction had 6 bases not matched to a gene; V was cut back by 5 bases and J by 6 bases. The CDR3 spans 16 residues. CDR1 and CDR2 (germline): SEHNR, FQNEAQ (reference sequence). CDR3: CASSATSGRASGELFF. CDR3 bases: TGTGCCAGCAGCGCCACTAGCGGGAGGGCCTCCGGGGAGCTGTTTTTT.

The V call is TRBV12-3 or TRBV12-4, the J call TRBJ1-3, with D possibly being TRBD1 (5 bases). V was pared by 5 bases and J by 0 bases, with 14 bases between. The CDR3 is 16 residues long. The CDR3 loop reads CASSLPRGGSGNTIYF. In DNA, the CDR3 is TGTGCCAGCAGTCTCCCTCGGGGGGGCTCTGGAAACACCATATATTTT.

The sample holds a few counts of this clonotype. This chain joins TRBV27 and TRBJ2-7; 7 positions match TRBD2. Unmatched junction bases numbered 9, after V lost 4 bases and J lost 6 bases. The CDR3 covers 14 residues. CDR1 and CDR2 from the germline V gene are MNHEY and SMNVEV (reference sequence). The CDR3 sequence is CASSSPGLSTEQYF. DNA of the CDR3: TGTGCCAGCAGTTCTCCGGGACTATCTACCGAGCAGTACTTC.

The CDR3 region has the DNA TGTGCCAGCAGTTTAGCGTGGACAGGGGGCTCGTCCTACGAGCAGTACTTC. It yields the protein CASSLAWTGGSSYEQYF. This rearrangement joins TRBV12-3 or TRBV12-4 to TRBJ2-7; 11 nucleotides match TRBD1. This CDR3 has 17 residues. V was pared by 0 bases and J by 1 base, with 5 bases of the junction left unmatched.

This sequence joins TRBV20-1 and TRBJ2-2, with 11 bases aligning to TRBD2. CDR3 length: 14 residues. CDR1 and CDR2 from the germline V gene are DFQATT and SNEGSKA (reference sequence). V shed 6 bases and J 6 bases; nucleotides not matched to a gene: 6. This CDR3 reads CSASSGRVSGELFF. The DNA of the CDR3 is TGCAGTGCGAGTAGCGGGAGGGTATCCGGGGAGCTGTTTTTT.

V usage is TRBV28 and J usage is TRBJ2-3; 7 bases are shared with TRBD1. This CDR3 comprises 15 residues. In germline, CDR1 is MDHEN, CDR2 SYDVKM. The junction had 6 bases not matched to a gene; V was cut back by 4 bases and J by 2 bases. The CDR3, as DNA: TGTGCCAGCAGTTCTGACAGGGCCTACACAGATACGCAGTATTTT. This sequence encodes CASSSDRAYTDTQYF.

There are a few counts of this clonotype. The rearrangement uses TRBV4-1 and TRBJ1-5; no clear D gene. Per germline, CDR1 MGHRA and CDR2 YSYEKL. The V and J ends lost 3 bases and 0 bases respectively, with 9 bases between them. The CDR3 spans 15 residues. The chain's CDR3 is CASSQAPYSNQPQHF. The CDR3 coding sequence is TGCGCCAGCAGCCAGGCACCTTATAGCAATCAGCCCCAGCATTTT.

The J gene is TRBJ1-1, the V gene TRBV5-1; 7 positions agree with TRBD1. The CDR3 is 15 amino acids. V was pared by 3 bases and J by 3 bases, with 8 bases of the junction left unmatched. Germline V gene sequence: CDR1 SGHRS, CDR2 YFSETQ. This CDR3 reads CASSSPTGVDTEAFF. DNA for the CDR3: TGCGCCAGCAGCTCCCCTACAGGGGTTGACACTGAAGCTTTCTTT.

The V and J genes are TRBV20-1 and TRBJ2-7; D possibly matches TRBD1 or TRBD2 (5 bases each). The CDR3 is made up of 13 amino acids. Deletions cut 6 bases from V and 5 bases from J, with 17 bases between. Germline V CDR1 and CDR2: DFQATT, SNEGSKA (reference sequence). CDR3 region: CSAPGTQKDEQYF. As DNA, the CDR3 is TGCAGTGCCCCCGGGACCCAAAAGGACGAGCAGTACTTC.

CDR3 residues: CASSQSRDMRINQPQHF. The CDR3 DNA reads TGCGCCAGCAGCCAAAGCCGGGACATGAGGATCAATCAGCCCCAGCATTTT. The chain is built from TRBV4-1 and TRBJ1-5; perhaps TRBD1 as D (6 bases). Germline CDR1 reads MGHRA; CDR2 reads YSYEKL. This CDR3 region has 17 residues. Deletions cut 2 bases from V and 3 bases from J, with 17 bases between.

CDR3 sequence: CASSRQDNEKLFF. The CDR3 coding sequence is TGTGCCAGCTCTCGACAGGATAATGAAAAACTGTTTTTT. This chain joins TRBV6-1 and TRBJ1-4, with TRBD1 as a possible D gene (6 bases). Trimming took 8 bases from V and 4 from J, leaving 11 bases between them. This CDR3 spans 13 amino acids. Per germline, CDR1 MNHNS and CDR2 SASEGT.

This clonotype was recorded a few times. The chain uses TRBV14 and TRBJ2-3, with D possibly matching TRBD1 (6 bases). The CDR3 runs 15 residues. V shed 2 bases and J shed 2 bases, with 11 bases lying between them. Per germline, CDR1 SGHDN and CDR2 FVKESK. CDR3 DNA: TGTGCCAGCAGCCAACATGGGACAATCACAGATACGCAGTATTTT. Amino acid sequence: CASSQHGTITDTQYF.

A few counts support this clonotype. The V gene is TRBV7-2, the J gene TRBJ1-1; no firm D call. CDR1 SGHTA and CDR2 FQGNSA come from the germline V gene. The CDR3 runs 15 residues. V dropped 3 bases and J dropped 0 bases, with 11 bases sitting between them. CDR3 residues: CASSFTTALNTEAFF. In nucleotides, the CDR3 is TGTGCCAGCAGCTTCACTACAGCGTTGAACACTGAAGCTTTCTTT.

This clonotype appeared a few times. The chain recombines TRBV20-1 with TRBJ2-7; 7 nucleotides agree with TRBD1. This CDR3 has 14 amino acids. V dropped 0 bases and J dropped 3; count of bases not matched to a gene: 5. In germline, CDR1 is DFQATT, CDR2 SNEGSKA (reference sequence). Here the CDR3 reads CSARDLSGGYEQYF. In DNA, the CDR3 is TGCAGTGCTAGAGATCTCTCAGGGGGCTACGAGCAGTACTTC.